Listed below are T cell receptor beta chains from one sample, sequenced in a study of response to subunit inactivated influenza vaccine. TCRdb ran MiXCR on the RT-PCR reads and lists one entry per CDR3 protein. Of 750,000 to 850,000 distinct CDR3 sequences listed, about 18% are singletons. The sequencing here drew on PBMCs from blood, taken less than 6 days after vaccination. The receptors were sampled from a man aged 50-60 years who received an inactivated influenza vaccine. CDR3s include the opening cysteine and the closing phenylalanine or tryptophan. D genes are given only for firm matches. Rows may omit the clone size; those that give it use once, few, many or a size class.

V gene	clone size	J gene	D gene	CDR3 protein	CDR3 DNA
TRBV6-2/TRBV6-3	few	TRBJ2-5	.	CASSLSSLQETQYF	TGTGCCAGCAGTTTGTCCAGCCTCCAAGAGACCCAGTACTTC
TRBV6-1	.	TRBJ2-2	.	CASSRPGQNTGELFF	TGTGCCAGCAGCAGACCGGGACAGAACACCGGGGAGCTGTTTTTT
TRBV5-1	few	TRBJ2-7	.	CASTSESSYEQYF	TGCGCCAGCACTAGTGAGTCCTCCTACGAGCAGTACTTC
TRBV11-1	few	TRBJ2-1	.	CASSYPAWGVSSYNEQFF	TGTGCCAGCAGTTATCCTGCCTGGGGTGTAAGCTCCTACAATGAGCAGTTCTTC
TRBV3-1	.	TRBJ2-5	.	CASSQGSGEETQYF	TGTGCCAGCAGCCAAGGCAGCGGTGAAGAGACCCAGTACTTC
TRBV7-2	few	TRBJ2-1	TRBD1	CASSLDRGGHNEQFF	TGTGCCAGCAGCCTAGACAGGGGCGGCCACAATGAGCAGTTCTTC
TRBV5-1	few	TRBJ1-2	.	CASSWDRLVGGYTF	TGCGCCAGCAGCTGGGACCGTCTCGTGGGTGGCTACACCTTC
TRBV28	few	TRBJ2-7	TRBD2	CASSVAGTTYEQYF	TGTGCCAGCAGCGTTGCCGGGACTACCTACGAGCAGTACTTC
TRBV6-1	few	TRBJ2-5	.	CASSLDLATQYF	TGTGCCAGCAGTCTGGACCTAGCGACCCAGTACTTC
TRBV7-2	few	TRBJ1-1	.	CASSSGVSEAFF	TGTGCCAGCAGCTCAGGGGTTTCTGAAGCTTTCTTT
TRBV20-1	.	TRBJ1-2	.	CSASETAGYGYTF	TGCAGTGCTAGTGAGACTGCGGGCTATGGCTACACCTTC
TRBV20-1	.	TRBJ2-1	.	CSARRVGRVDEQFF	TGCAGTGCTAGAAGGGTGGGCAGGGTGGATGAGCAGTTCTTC
TRBV20-1	many	TRBJ1-1	.	CSARRVGGYTEAFF	TGCAGTGCCCGTCGGGTGGGGGGCTACACTGAAGCTTTCTTT
TRBV12-3/TRBV12-4	few	TRBJ1-2	.	CASSFFGRGGYSF	TGTGCCAGCAGTTTTTTTGGCCGGGGTGGCTACTCCTTC
TRBV29-1	.	TRBJ2-6	.	CSALFYGANVLTF	TGCAGCGCCCTGTTTTACGGGGCCAACGTCCTGACTTTC
TRBV7-9	few	TRBJ2-1	.	CASTRGRNEQFF	TGTGCCAGCACTAGAGGTCGGAATGAGCAGTTCTTC
TRBV7-9	.	TRBJ2-1	TRBD2	CASSPAGGPWNEQFF	TGTGCCAGCAGCCCAGCGGGAGGGCCATGGAATGAGCAGTTCTTC
TRBV12-3/TRBV12-4	.	TRBJ2-7	.	CASKGQQPYEQYF	TGTGCCAGTAAGGGACAACAACCCTACGAGCAGTACTTC
TRBV20-1	.	TRBJ2-7	.	CSASDGEQYF	TGCAGTGCCTCAGACGGTGAGCAGTACTTC
TRBV29-1	many	TRBJ2-7	.	CSVERADHPSYEQYF	TGCAGCGTTGAACGGGCAGACCACCCCAGCTACGAGCAGTACTTC
TRBV18	once	TRBJ2-1	.	CASSKGTGGVEQFF	TGTGCCAGCTCAAAGGGAACTGGGGGCGTTGAGCAGTTCTTC
TRBV10-3	.	TRBJ2-5	.	CAISESSQTQYF	TGTGCCATCAGTGAGTCTAGTCAGACCCAGTACTTC
TRBV20-1	few	TRBJ2-1	TRBD1	CSARDPLTGFTVNEQFF	TGCAGTGCTAGAGATCCCTTGACAGGGTTTACGGTCAATGAGCAGTTCTTC
TRBV28	.	TRBJ2-1	.	CASRLQGSYEQFF	TGTGCCAGCAGGTTACAGGGATCGTATGAGCAGTTCTTC
TRBV6-1	.	TRBJ2-1	TRBD2	CASSEMSRGGWNEQFF	TGTGCCAGCAGTGAAATGTCTCGCGGGGGGTGGAATGAGCAGTTCTTC
TRBV12-3/TRBV12-4	.	TRBJ1-5	.	CASTEGISNQPQHF	TGTGCCAGCACTGAAGGAATTAGCAATCAGCCCCAGCATTTT
TRBV20-1	.	TRBJ2-3	TRBD1	CSARGTGGKDTQYF	TGCAGTGCTAGGGGGACAGGGGGCAAAGATACGCAGTATTTT
TRBV5-1	few	TRBJ2-1	TRBD2	CASSLIGGASNEQFF	TGCGCCAGCAGCCTGATCGGGGGGGCCAGCAATGAGCAGTTCTTC
TRBV11-1	few	TRBJ2-1	TRBD2	CASSLSPSGRNGYNEQFF	TGTGCCAGCAGCTTAAGCCCTAGCGGGAGAAACGGGTACAATGAGCAGTTCTTC
TRBV6-1	few	TRBJ2-5	TRBD2	CASRRGGVETQYF	TGTGCCAGCAGGCGGGGGGGTGTGGAGACCCAGTACTTC
TRBV4-3	few	TRBJ1-6	.	CASSQDGGGSPLHF	TGCGCCAGCAGCCAAGATGGGGGTGGATCACCCCTCCACTTT
TRBV5-1	.	TRBJ1-5	.	CASRQDSRYNQPQHF	TGCGCCAGTAGGCAAGACAGCCGCTACAATCAGCCCCAGCATTTT
TRBV6-1	few	TRBJ2-7	.	CASSRPQRVYEQYF	TGTGCCAGCAGCCGCCCCCAGCGGGTCTACGAGCAGTACTTC
TRBV29-1	.	TRBJ2-7	TRBD1	CSVERDRGSSEQYF	TGCAGCGTAGAAAGGGACAGGGGGAGTTCCGAGCAGTACTTC
TRBV3-1	.	TRBJ1-6	.	CASSPALGDSPLHF	TGTGCCAGCAGCCCCGCACTCGGCGATTCACCCCTCCACTTT
TRBV19	.	TRBJ2-7	.	CASSISPPGLPYEQYF	TGTGCCAGTAGTATATCACCGCCAGGGCTCCCCTACGAGCAGTACTTC
TRBV15	.	TRBJ2-5	.	CATSRSSGETQYF	TGTGCCACCAGCAGATCCTCTGGGGAGACCCAGTACTTC
TRBV7-2	once	TRBJ2-1	.	CASSLAGDPSYNEQFF	TGTGCCAGCAGCTTAGCGGGCGACCCCTCCTACAATGAGCAGTTCTTC
TRBV29-1	few	TRBJ1-3	.	CSVRTAGNTIYF	TGCAGCGTTAGGACAGCTGGAAACACCATATATTTT
TRBV20-1	.	TRBJ2-1	TRBD1	CSALTRQGSSYNEQFF	TGCAGTGCTTTAACCAGACAGGGATCCTCCTACAATGAGCAGTTCTTC
TRBV9	.	TRBJ2-1	TRBD2	CASSGTSGPNNEQFF	TGTGCCAGCAGCGGGACTAGCGGGCCGAACAATGAGCAGTTCTTC
TRBV29-1	.	TRBJ1-4	.	CSVPGINEKLFF	TGCAGCGTGCCGGGAATTAATGAAAAACTGTTTTTT
TRBV5-1	.	TRBJ2-3	TRBD2	CASSPSGYLSTDTQYF	TGCGCCAGCAGCCCTAGCGGATACCTTAGCACAGATACGCAGTATTTT
TRBV20-1	many	TRBJ2-1	TRBD2	CSAISLAVNNEQFF	TGCAGTGCTATATCTCTAGCGGTTAACAATGAGCAGTTCTTC
TRBV7-2	.	TRBJ1-2	.	CASSLTGREGYTF	TGTGCCAGCAGCTTAACCGGGCGCGAGGGCTACACCTTC
TRBV28	few	TRBJ2-7	TRBD2	CASSPRGLAGVASYEQYF	TGTGCCAGCAGTCCCCGAGGACTAGCGGGAGTGGCCTCCTACGAGCAGTACTTC
TRBV25-1	.	TRBJ2-1	.	CASSERTVSYNEQFF	TGTGCCAGCAGTGAAAGGACAGTTTCCTACAATGAGCAGTTCTTC
TRBV12-3/TRBV12-4	many	TRBJ2-7	.	CASSPPGGLYEQYF	TGTGCCAGCAGTCCCCCCGGCGGGCTCTACGAGCAGTACTTC
TRBV5-5	.	TRBJ2-3	.	CASSPTSYFTDTQYF	TGTGCCAGCAGCCCGACAAGTTATTTCACAGATACGCAGTATTTT
TRBV15	few	TRBJ1-2	.	CATSSSGRRSYGYTF	TGTGCCACCAGCTCATCAGGGAGGAGGTCCTATGGCTACACCTTC
TRBV9	.	TRBJ1-4	.	CASSGGGLGEKLFF	TGTGCCAGCAGCGGAGGGGGGCTCGGTGAAAAACTGTTTTTT
TRBV11-2	.	TRBJ2-3	TRBD1	CASSFGRGPDTQYF	TGTGCCAGCAGCTTCGGCAGGGGGCCAGATACGCAGTATTTT
TRBV5-1	.	TRBJ2-1	.	CASSPLGPPVSSTVNEQFF	TGCGCCAGCAGTCCGTTGGGACCCCCGGTCTCTTCTACAGTCAATGAGCAGTTCTTC
TRBV21-1	few	TRBJ2-7	.	CASSKEGTGSSYEQYF	TGTGCCAGCAGCAAAGAAGGGACAGGGAGCTCCTACGAGCAGTACTTC
TRBV5-1	few	TRBJ2-7	.	CASNHNPLTPDLSYEQYF	TGCGCCAGCAACCACAACCCGCTTACTCCCGACCTCTCCTACGAGCAGTACTTC
TRBV7-9	.	TRBJ2-1	.	CASSLARVEQFF	TGTGCCAGCAGCTTAGCGAGAGTTGAGCAGTTCTTC
TRBV28	.	TRBJ2-4	.	CASSPTLFGDIQYF	TGTGCCAGCAGTCCGACTCTGTTTGGTGACATTCAGTACTTC
TRBV11-2	.	TRBJ2-1	.	CASSLAPLSYNEQFF	TGTGCCAGCAGCTTAGCTCCCCTTTCCTACAATGAGCAGTTCTTC
TRBV20-1	few	TRBJ2-7	.	CSAYRDGSSYEQYF	TGCAGTGCTTACCGGGACGGCAGCTCCTACGAGCAGTACTTC
TRBV6-5	few	TRBJ2-5	.	CASSYSKNRIKETQYF	TGTGCCAGCAGTTACTCGAAGAACAGAATAAAAGAGACCCAGTACTTC